This T cell receptor beta chain was identified during a study of T cell repertoires in cytomegalovirus infection. Study-level information: CMV epitopes, recently identified HLA-C-restricted and well-studied HLA-B-restricted, were used. Broader study findings: The study found HLA-C-restricted CMV-specific TCR beta clonotypes dominating the ex vivo response. Cumulative public TCR beta family frequency identified carriers of CMV plus the relevant HLA.

Only a few counts were recorded for this clonotype. The antigen remains undetermined. TCRdb re-called the reads with MiXCR, one entry per CDR3 protein. The repertoire holds 680,000 or so distinct CDR3 sequences, with 30% to 40% as singletons. Germline values: CDR1 MNHNS, CDR2 SASEGT. Trimming removed 5 bases from V and 7 bases from J; junction bases left unmatched: 14. There are 16 residues in the CDR3. The sequence came from a human donor in good health (CMV status not recorded). Some clones in this sample may be carry-over from other donors' samples. The V call is TRBV6-1, the J call TRBJ2-5; the match to TRBD1 covers 9 bases. This specimen consisted of cultured PBMCs, obtained from culture after CMV antigen stimulation. The CDR3 is CASSNPGQGGRGTQYF. The DNA of the CDR3 is TGTGCCAGCAGTAATCCGGGACAGGGCGGTCGGGGGACCCAGTACTTC.